At least ten counts were recorded for the clone carrying this T cell receptor beta chain. Its antigen is as yet unknown. This record comes from a study of human T cells and chemical hapten exposure. Study background: Patients, largely female, had alopecia areata, totalis or universalis. Broader study findings: Relative to controls, expanded TCRs formed significantly more large CDR3 similarity clusters.

Regarding time point: pre-sensitization, week 0. Indicated treatment: therapeutic diphenylcyclopropenone sensitization with weekly scalp DPC. Samples of blood were obtained prior to the application of each patch test. As the library was built, unique molecular identifiers were attached to individual cDNA molecules. TCRdb analysed the RACE reads with MiXCR anew, one entry per CDR3 protein. The sample comprises more than 250,000 distinct CDR3 sequences, roughly 8.9% of which are singletons, and under 2.5% rests with the top ten. V lost 0 bases and J 4 bases, leaving 7 bases between the germline ends. The germline V gene has CDR1 LGHNA and CDR2 YSLEER. The CDR3 covers 15 residues.

The chain links TRBV4-3 to TRBJ2-6; the D is unclear. The receptor comes from a woman aged 40 to 50 with alopecia areata. Some clones in this sample may be carry-over from other donors' samples. Here the sequenced sample was whole blood, taken in connection with sensitization to the hapten diphenylcyclopropenone (DPC). In DNA, the CDR3 is TGCGCCAGCAGCCAAGATCCCCAGGGGGCCAACGTCCTGACTTTC. Translation gives CASSQDPQGANVLTF.